This TCR beta chain was identified during a study of shared clonotypes between healthy human individuals (dated by TCRdb to about 2020). Broadly, across the study: A couple of women and three men aged 18 to 49 years were included in the cohort. Each donor's leukapheresis produced roughly between roughly 0.85 and 10 billion PBMCs. To increase sequencing depth and limit assay-specific biases, TCR repertoire library preparation and sequencing were carried out by different laboratories using diverse techniques. To estimate repertoire size and how much clonotype sharing occurs between individuals, the study deeply sequenced the blood TCR repertoires of 5 or 6 healthy adults. Per donor, three plates each were used for CD4 naive and CD4 memory, two for CD8 naive, and one for CD8 memory. What the authors observed across the whole study: Larger estimated clonotype richness was generally found for naive subsets than for memory subsets. Rarefaction of sorted-subset datasets indicated incomplete sequencing despite the large sequencing depth. Across a few donors, 4.5% to 6.5% of naive CD4, roughly 3.5% of naive CD8, roughly 2.2% of memory CD4, and roughly 0.4% of memory CD8 clonotypes were shared. The small number of donors limited the genetic and exposure-history diversity represented. Compared with non-shared clonotypes, clonotypes shared by all four sorted-subset donors had higher generation probabilities. Sampling was limited to blood, and TCR repertoires in tissue likely differ from TCR repertoires in blood. Pairwise subsampling indicated that sequencing depth was expected to affect the degree of clonotype sharing among donors.

TCR CDR3 regions were amplified from genomic DNA by multiplex PCR using the deep immunoSEQ assay. Genomic DNA extracted from each cell subset was distributed evenly over all wells of several immunoSEQ 96-well plates, and each plate served as one replicate. Each replicate PCR for sorted subsets received roughly 0.2 ug genomic DNA, equal to tens of thousands of T cell genomes. The purified libraries were quantified using a Qubit 3.0 fluorometer, sized with a Bioanalyzer 2100, and then quantified again using the KAPA Library Quantification kit. A separate single-read 150-cycle Illumina NextSeq 550 flow cell was used to sequence each immunoSEQ 96-well plate. The original methods were these. Because only junctional sequences without quality scores were contained in the immunoSEQ output, filtering matching that applied to full-length reads could not be performed. To assign V/J genes and CDR3, sequences were annotated against IMGT germline references using PyIR, a Python wrapper for IgBLAST v1.9. Any read was removed if the V/J assignment was weak (E-value above 1e-6), the CDR3 was missing, or the read contained stop codons, out-of-frame junctions, or ambiguous translated residues. V3J clonotypes were defined as sequences sharing an identical inferred V gene, J gene, and CDR3 amino acid sequence. Percentage overlap between repertoires was calculated by dividing the number of shared unique clonotypes by the size of the smaller repertoire. Richness of each repertoire was evaluated using RTK rarefaction, the Chao1 estimator, and Recon v2.1 estimates of unobserved clonotypes. OLGA was used to compute generation probabilities for all TCRbeta clonotypes that the gDNA method yielded from a few donors. Sourced from immuneACCESS, this table was stored by TCRdb with only in-frame sequences that have V and J called. A share of the clones is absent; for the studies checked, an unresolved V gene accounts for under half, and the remainder has no known explanation. The V and J calls and clone size were taken over from that table, and D and trimming were inferred from the DNA. For this sample there are about 2.2 million clones; around 93% appear just once. The biggest ten clones account for 1.5% to 2% of the sample.

Comments on this clone: What antigen it recognizes has not been identified. The sample holds no much larger clone one base away, and base qualities are not on file.

From a lookup of the germline V gene (reference sequence), CDR1 and CDR2 are LNHDA and SQIVND. After removal of 5 bases from V and 3 bases from J, the junction retains 9 bases not matched to a gene. The CDR3 runs 17 residues from the cysteine to the phenylalanine. Only the CDR3 DNA stays, 51 bases, in frame from base 1. CD8 naive samples were CD45RO-negative cells positively selected for CCR7, giving a CD45RA+CCR7+ population that excluded TemRA cells. Donors were healthy HIV-negative adults with no recently reported acute infections or vaccinations. All donors were Caucasian adults living in Nashville, Tennessee, USA. Blood was obtained by leukapheresis, after which PBMCs were separated by Ficoll-Histopaque density gradient centrifugation and cryopreserved in liquid nitrogen vapor phase. Analytical flow cytometry was used to check the purity and quantity of every magnetically sorted T cell population. Genomic DNA was isolated from each sorted fraction and quantified by UV absorbance on a Nanodrop 2000c.

The clonotype originates from a man aged 18-30 years in good health. Some clones in this sample may be carry-over from other donors' samples. Material: naive CD8+ T cells from PBMCs. The intended sense of this specimen's cell subset or site label: CD45RA+CCR7+. This chain joins TRBV19 to TRBJ2-1; 11 bases in the junction line up with TRBD2. The DNA sequence follows: TGTGCCAGTAGTTTGTCTAGCGGGAGGCCCTACTACAATGAGCAGTTCTTC. This is translated as CASSLSSGRPYYNEQFF.